In its sample, the clone carrying this TCR beta chain was seen many times. The data are from a study of T cells in Graves' hyperthyroidism and ophthalmopathy. The CDR3 length is 16 residues. Trimming removed 0 bases at V and 11 bases at J, with 25 bases between. Per the germline V gene, CDR1 is DFQATT and CDR2 is SNEGSKA (reference sequence). TCR beta CDR3 region amplification was performed from RNA transcripts. HTBI primers drove first-round RT-PCR of the TCR CDR3. MiXCR, run by TCRdb on the multiplex PCR reads, gives a single entry per CDR3 protein. The sample yields around 350,000 distinct CDR3 sequences, approximately 19% seen once.

The chain joins TRBV20-1 to TRBJ1-1; D is perhaps TRBD1 (6 bases). Sample: blood. The source of this sequence is a young woman with Graves' hyperthyroidism. For the CDR3, the DNA is TGCAGTGCTAGAGATCCTCACGGGCCTCTAAAGGGGGACGCTTTCTTT. Its protein is CSARDPHGPLKGDAFF.